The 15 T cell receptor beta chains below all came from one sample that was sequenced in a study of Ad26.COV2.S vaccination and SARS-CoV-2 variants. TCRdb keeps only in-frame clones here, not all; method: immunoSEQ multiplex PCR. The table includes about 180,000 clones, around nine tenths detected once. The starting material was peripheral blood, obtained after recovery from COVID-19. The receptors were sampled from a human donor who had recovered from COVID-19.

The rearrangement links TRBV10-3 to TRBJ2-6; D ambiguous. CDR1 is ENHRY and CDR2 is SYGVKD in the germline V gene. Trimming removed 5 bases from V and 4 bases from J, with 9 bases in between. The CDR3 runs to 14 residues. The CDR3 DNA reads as TGTGCCATCAGTAAAGAGGCGGGGGCCAACGTCCTGACTTTC. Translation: CAISKEAGANVLTF.

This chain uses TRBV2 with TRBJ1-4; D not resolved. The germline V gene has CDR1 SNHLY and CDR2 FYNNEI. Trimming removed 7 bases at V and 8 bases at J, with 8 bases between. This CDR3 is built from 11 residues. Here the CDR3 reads CASKEEEKLFF. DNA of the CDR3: TGTGCCAGCAAGGAGGAGGAAAAACTGTTTTTT.

CDR3 in amino acids: CASSLASWSGNTIYF. The CDR3 DNA reads TGCGCCAGCAGCTTGGCCTCGTGGTCTGGAAACACCATATATTTT. J is TRBJ1-3 and V is TRBV5-1; D call uncertain. The V end was cut by 0 bases, the J end by 1 base, with 8 bases between. Per the germline V gene, CDR1 is SGHRS and CDR2 is YFSETQ. The CDR3 runs 15 residues.

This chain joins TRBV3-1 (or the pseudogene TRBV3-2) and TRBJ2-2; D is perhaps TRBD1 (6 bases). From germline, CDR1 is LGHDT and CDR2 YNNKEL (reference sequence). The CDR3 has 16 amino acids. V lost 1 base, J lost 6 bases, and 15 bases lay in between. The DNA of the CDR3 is TGTGCCAGCAGCCAAGTTCGAACAGGGACGTCCGGGGAGCTGTTTTTT. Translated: CASSQVRTGTSGELFF.

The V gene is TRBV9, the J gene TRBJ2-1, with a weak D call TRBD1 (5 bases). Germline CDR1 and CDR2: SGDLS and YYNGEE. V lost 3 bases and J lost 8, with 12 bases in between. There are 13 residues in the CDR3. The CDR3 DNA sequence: TGTGCCAGCAGCGGCCAGGGTTGGGATGAGCAGTTCTTC. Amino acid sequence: CASSGQGWDEQFF.

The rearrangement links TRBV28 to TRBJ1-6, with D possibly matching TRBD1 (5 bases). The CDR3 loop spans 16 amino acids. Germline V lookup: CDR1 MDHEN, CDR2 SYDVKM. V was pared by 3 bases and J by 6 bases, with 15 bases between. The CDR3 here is CASSFPGQHPNSPLHF. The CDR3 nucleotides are TGTGCCAGCAGTTTCCCGGGGCAGCACCCTAATTCACCCCTCCACTTT.

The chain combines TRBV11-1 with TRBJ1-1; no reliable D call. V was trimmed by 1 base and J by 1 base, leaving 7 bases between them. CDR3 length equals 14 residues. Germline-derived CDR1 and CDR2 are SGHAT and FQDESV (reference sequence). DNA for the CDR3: TGTGCCAGCAGCTTAGAGGCCGCGAACACTGAAGCTTTCTTT. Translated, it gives CASSLEAANTEAFF.

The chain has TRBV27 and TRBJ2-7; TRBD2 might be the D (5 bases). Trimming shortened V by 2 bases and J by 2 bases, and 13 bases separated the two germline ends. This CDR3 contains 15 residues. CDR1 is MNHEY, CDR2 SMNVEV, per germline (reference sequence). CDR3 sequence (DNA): TGTGCCAGCAGTTTAGTCCCAAGCGGAGCCTACGAGCAGTACTTC. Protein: CASSLVPSGAYEQYF.

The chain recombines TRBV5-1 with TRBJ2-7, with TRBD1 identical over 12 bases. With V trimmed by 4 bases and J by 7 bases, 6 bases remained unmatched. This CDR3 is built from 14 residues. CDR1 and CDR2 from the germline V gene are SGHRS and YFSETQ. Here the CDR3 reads CASSRDRGLIEQYF. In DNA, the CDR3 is TGCGCCAGCAGCCGGGACAGGGGGCTGATAGAGCAGTACTTC.

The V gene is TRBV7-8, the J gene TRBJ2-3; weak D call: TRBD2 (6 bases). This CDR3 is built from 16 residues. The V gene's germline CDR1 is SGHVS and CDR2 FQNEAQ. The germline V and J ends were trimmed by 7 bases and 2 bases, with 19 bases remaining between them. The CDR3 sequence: CASTPTGRGDTDTQYF. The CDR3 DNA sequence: TGTGCCAGCACCCCCACGGGGCGGGGTGACACAGATACGCAGTATTTT. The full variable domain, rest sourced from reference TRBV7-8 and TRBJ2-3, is GAGVSQSPRYKVAKRGQDVALRCDPISGHVSLFWYQQALGQGPEFLTYFQNEAQLDKSGLPSDRFFAERPEGSVSTLKIQRTQQEDSAVYLCASTPTGRGDTDTQYFGPGTRLTVL.

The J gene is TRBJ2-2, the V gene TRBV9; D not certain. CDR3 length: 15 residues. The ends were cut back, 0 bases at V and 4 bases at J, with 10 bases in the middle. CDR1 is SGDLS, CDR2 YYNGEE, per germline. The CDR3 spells CASSVVGTSTGELFF. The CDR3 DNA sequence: TGTGCCAGCAGCGTAGTGGGCACGAGCACCGGGGAGCTGTTTTTT.

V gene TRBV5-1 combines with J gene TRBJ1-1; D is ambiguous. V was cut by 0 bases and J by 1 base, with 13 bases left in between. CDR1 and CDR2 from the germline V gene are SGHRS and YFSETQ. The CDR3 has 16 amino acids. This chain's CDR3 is CASSLDPGSTNTEAFF. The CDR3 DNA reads TGCGCCAGCAGCTTGGACCCCGGTTCAACGAACACTGAAGCTTTCTTT.

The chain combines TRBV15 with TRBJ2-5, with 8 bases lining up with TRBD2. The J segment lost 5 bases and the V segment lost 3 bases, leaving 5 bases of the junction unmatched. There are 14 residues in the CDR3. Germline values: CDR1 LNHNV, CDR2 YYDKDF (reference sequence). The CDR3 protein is CATSSGLAGETQYF. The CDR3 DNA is TGTGCCACCAGCAGTGGACTAGCCGGTGAGACCCAGTACTTC.

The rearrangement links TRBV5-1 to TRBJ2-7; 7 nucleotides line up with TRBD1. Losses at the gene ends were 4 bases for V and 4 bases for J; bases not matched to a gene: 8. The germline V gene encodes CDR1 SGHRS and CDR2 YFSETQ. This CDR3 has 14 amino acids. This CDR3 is CASSTKGTAYEQYF. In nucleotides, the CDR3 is TGCGCCAGCAGCACCAAAGGGACAGCTTACGAGCAGTACTTC.

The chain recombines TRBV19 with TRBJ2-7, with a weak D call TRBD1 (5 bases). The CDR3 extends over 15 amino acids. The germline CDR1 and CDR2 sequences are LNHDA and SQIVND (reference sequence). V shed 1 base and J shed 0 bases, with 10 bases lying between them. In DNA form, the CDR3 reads TGTGCCAGTAGTATAGCGCAGGGAATCTCCTACGAGCAGTACTTC. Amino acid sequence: CASSIAQGISYEQYF.